This entry lists 8 T cell receptor beta chains sequenced from one sample in a study of vaccination effects on CD4 cells after COVID-19. This table comes from immunoSEQ multiplex PCR, and its TCRdb copy is limited to in-frame clones, with some not included. The data show about 37,000 clones, 65% to 80% seen once. Once cultured for roughly nine days, the cells underwent separation to obtain CD4+ T cells. Antigens of these TCRs are unknown. The source material was CD4+ T cells from PBMCs cultured without peptide, sampled before COVID-19 vaccination. The receptors originated from a human donor who received a COVID-19 vaccine.

This clone was detected only once. The chain's CDR3 is CAISSADTQYF. CDR3 DNA sequence: TGTGCCATCAGTTCGGCAGATACGCAGTATTTT. This rearrangement joins TRBV10-3 to TRBJ2-3; D not resolved. The ends were cut back, 5 bases at V and 4 bases at J, with 4 bases in the middle. The CDR3 has 11 amino acids. Germline CDR1 reads ENHRY; CDR2 reads SYGVKD.

The rearrangement joins TRBV14 to TRBJ2-7; tentatively, D is TRBD2 (6 bases). CDR3 length: 14 residues. V lost 1 base to trimming and J lost 3 bases, with 10 bases between them. Germline lookup yields CDR1 SGHDN and CDR2 FVKESK. CDR3: CASSQAGVIYEQYF. As DNA, the CDR3 is TGTGCCAGCAGCCAAGCGGGGGTGATCTACGAGCAGTACTTC.

The chain has TRBV4-1 and TRBJ2-3, with D hard to call. There are 13 residues in the CDR3. Germline CDR1 and CDR2: MGHRA and YSYEKL. The ends were cut back, 0 bases at V and 6 bases at J, with 7 bases in the middle. CDR3 amino acids: CASSQERRDTQYF. Here the CDR3 DNA reads TGCGCCAGCAGCCAAGAGAGGCGGGATACGCAGTATTTT.

The chain is built from TRBV5-6 and TRBJ1-5; a weak D match, TRBD1 (5 bases). The CDR3 covers 14 residues. Germline CDR1 SGHDT, CDR2 YYEEEE. The V gene lost 3 bases and the J gene lost 3 bases, with 10 bases spanning the gap. The CDR3 sequence is CASSWGLDNQPQHF. As DNA, the CDR3 is TGTGCCAGCAGCTGGGGACTGGACAATCAGCCCCAGCATTTT.

This clone has just a few counts. The chain links TRBV11-2 to TRBJ1-2, with D hard to call. This CDR3 is 13 amino acids long. The germline CDR1 and CDR2 sequences are SGHAT and FQNNGV. Trimming removed 4 bases from V and 4 bases from J, with 10 bases in between. In DNA, the CDR3 is TGTGCCAGCAGCTCCACCTCGATCTATGGCTACACCTTC. Its protein product is CASSSTSIYGYTF.

This clone showed up just once. The chain is built from TRBV18 and TRBJ1-2, with TRBD1 matching over 7 bases. The germline V gene encodes CDR1 KGHSH and CDR2 LQKENI. The CDR3 runs 16 residues. The V gene end was trimmed by 0 bases and the J gene end by 8 bases; junction bases not matched to a gene: 12. The CDR3 spells CASSPPDNRGLRGYTF. The DNA for the CDR3 is TGTGCCAGCTCACCACCCGATAACAGGGGCTTACGGGGCTACACCTTC.

CDR3 sequence reads: CASSQAGAADSPLHF. Written as DNA, the CDR3 is TGTGCCAGCTCTCAGGCCGGGGCCGCCGATTCACCCCTCCACTTT. The V gene is TRBV18, the J gene TRBJ1-6; D is perhaps TRBD1 (5 bases). Germline V lookup: CDR1 KGHSH, CDR2 LQKENI. Trimming left V 6 bases short and J 8 bases short, with 17 bases between. The CDR3 covers 15 residues.

The chain joins TRBV19 to TRBJ2-3; tentative D call: TRBD2 (6 bases). The V and J ends lost 7 bases and 3 bases respectively, with 17 bases between them. CDR1 and CDR2 from the germline V gene are LNHDA and SQIVND (reference sequence). This CDR3 spans 15 amino acids. Written as DNA, the CDR3 is TGTGCCAGTATGCGGGCGGCGGGGTATACAGATACGCAGTATTTT. It translates to CASMRAAGYTDTQYF.